The 29 T cell receptor beta chains listed next were all sequenced from one sample in a study of T cell responses to AZD1222 COVID-19 vaccine. TCRdb keeps only in-frame clones here, not all; method: immunoSEQ multiplex PCR. The data contain some 180,000 clones, 90% to 95% of them singletons. The sequences come from peripheral blood, collected 28 days after the second dose of the MenACWY control vaccine. Every receptor here comes from an adult who received the MenACWY meningococcal vaccine as a control.

About this clone: Compared with germline, one end of the junction differs, possibly owing to a read error. The rearrangement joins TRBV7-7 to TRBJ1-1; D remains unclear. CDR1 and CDR2 (germline): SSHAT, FNYEAQ (reference sequence). The CDR3 sequence is 13 residues long. The CDR3 region is CASSLEPNTEAFF. CDR3 DNA: TGTGCTAGCAGCTTAGAACCGAACACTGAAGCTTTCTTT.

The chain combines TRBV30 with TRBJ1-5, with D maybe TRBD1 (5 bases). CDR1 and CDR2 from the germline V gene are GTSNPN and SVGIG (reference sequence). Trimming took off 1 base at V and 3 bases at J, with 16 bases between the two ends. CDR3 length equals 16 residues. CDR3 region: CAWSARGTPANQPQHF. CDR3 in DNA: TGTGCCTGGAGTGCTAGAGGGACCCCCGCCAATCAGCCCCAGCATTTT.

The chain uses TRBV27 and TRBJ2-5; 10 bases agree with TRBD2. CDR1 and CDR2 (germline): MNHEY, SMNVEV (reference sequence). This CDR3 is 15 amino acids long. The junction had 7 bases not matched to a gene; V was cut back by 2 bases and J by 7 bases. This chain's CDR3 is CASSLRASGSRTQYF. CDR3 DNA sequence: TGTGCCAGCAGTTTAAGGGCTAGCGGGAGCCGGACCCAGTACTTC.

CDR3 DNA: TGTGCCAGCTCACCAGACACCGGATATGGAAACACCATATATTTT. This sequence encodes CASSPDTGYGNTIYF. This sequence joins TRBV18 and TRBJ1-3; D is ambiguous. The CDR3 is made up of 15 amino acids. Germline lookup yields CDR1 KGHSH and CDR2 LQKENI. V lost 2 bases, J lost 3 bases, and 11 bases lay in between. The complete variable domain, with remaining parts taken from reference TRBV18 and TRBJ1-3, reads NAGVMQNPRHLVRRRGQEARLRCSPMKGHSHVYWYRQLPEEGLKFMVYLQKENIIDESGMPKERFSAEFPKEGPSILRIQQVVRGDSAAYFCASSPDTGYGNTIYFGEGSWLTVV.

The genes are TRBV5-4 and TRBJ2-5; the match to TRBD1 covers 7 bases. Unmatched junction bases numbered 6, after V lost 5 bases and J lost 2 bases. The V gene's germline CDR1 is SGHNT and CDR2 YYREEE (reference sequence). The CDR3 contains 14 residues. The DNA of the CDR3 is TGTGCCAGCAGTCTTCCGGGACAGCAAGAGACCCAGTACTTC. Translating gives CASSLPGQQETQYF.

This clone was recorded only once. This chain uses TRBV9 with TRBJ1-2, with D possibly TRBD1 on 5 matching bases. The germline V gene encodes CDR1 SGDLS and CDR2 YYNGEE. Trimming left V 3 bases short and J 8 bases short, with 17 bases between. There are 14 residues in the CDR3. CDR3 region: CASSEVWRGRGYTF. CDR3 bases: TGTGCCAGCAGCGAAGTGTGGAGGGGTCGGGGCTACACCTTC.

This chain connects TRBV5-1 to TRBJ2-5, with TRBD1 matching over 8 bases. The ends lost 3 bases at V and 2 bases at J; junction bases unmatched: 9. Germline values: CDR1 SGHRS, CDR2 YFSETQ. This CDR3 is built from 16 residues. The CDR3 sequence is CASSSSGTGVQETQYF. CDR3 nucleotide sequence: TGCGCCAGCAGCTCCTCCGGGACAGGTGTACAAGAGACCCAGTACTTC.

V is TRBV19 and J is TRBJ1-3; D gene uncertain. Deletions cut 4 bases from V and 0 bases from J, with 16 bases between. This CDR3 has 17 amino acids. CDR1 and CDR2 (germline): LNHDA, SQIVND (reference sequence). The CDR3 loop reads CASSTLLWSPSGNTIYF. The CDR3 nucleotides are TGTGCCAGTAGTACCTTACTTTGGAGCCCCTCTGGAAACACCATATATTTT.

The chain carries TRBV9 and TRBJ2-2, with a possible D match to TRBD1 (6 bases). Trimming stripped 0 bases from V and 1 base from J, with 10 bases between. Germline CDR1 SGDLS, CDR2 YYNGEE. The length of the CDR3 is 16 residues. For the CDR3, the DNA is TGTGCCAGCAGCGTAGAGGGCAGGGGGAACACCGGGGAGCTGTTTTTT. It yields the protein CASSVEGRGNTGELFF.

This chain links TRBV6-5 with TRBJ1-6, with D perhaps matching TRBD1 (5 bases). There are 13 residues in the CDR3. V dropped 5 bases and J dropped 7 bases, with 9 bases sitting between them. Germline V CDR1 and CDR2: MNHEY, SVGAGI. CDR3: CASSTPGNSPLHF. The DNA for the CDR3 is TGTGCCAGCAGTACCCCAGGGAATTCACCCCTCCACTTT.

The chain combines TRBV27 with TRBJ1-5; no firm D call. In germline, CDR1 is MNHEY, CDR2 SMNVEV (reference sequence). The CDR3 consists of 14 residues. Trimming removed 2 bases at V and 0 bases at J, with 5 bases between. The CDR3 DNA reads TGTGCCAGCAGTTTAAGACTTAGCAATCAGCCCCAGCATTTT. Translated, it gives CASSLRLSNQPQHF.

The chain has TRBV7-9 and TRBJ1-4; TRBD1 agrees at 8 bases. V dropped 1 base and J dropped 7; count of bases not matched to a gene: 5. The CDR3 length is 15 residues. Germline assignment: CDR1 SEHNR and CDR2 FQNEAQ (reference sequence). The CDR3 sequence: CASSLDAGGAEKLFF. The CDR3 bases are TGTGCCAGCAGCTTAGACGCAGGGGGCGCTGAAAAACTGTTTTTT.

The rearrangement uses TRBV7-8 and TRBJ2-5; maybe TRBD1 (6 bases). The CDR3 length is 15 residues. V lost 5 bases to trimming and J lost 7 bases, with 20 bases between them. The germline V gene has CDR1 SGHVS and CDR2 FQNEAQ. CDR3 sequence: CASSLITGSWGTQYF. CDR3 nucleotides: TGTGCCAGCAGCCTTATAACAGGGAGCTGGGGGACCCAGTACTTC.

CDR3 amino acids: CASSDVGWADADTEAFF. The CDR3 DNA reads as TGTGCCAGCAGTGACGTAGGCTGGGCAGATGCCGACACTGAAGCTTTCTTT. The chain has TRBV6-4 and TRBJ1-1; D remains ambiguous. This CDR3 is 17 amino acids long. From germline, CDR1 is MRHNA and CDR2 SNTAGT. Trimming shortened V by 2 bases and J by 3 bases, and 19 bases separated the two germline ends.

The gene calls are TRBV30 and TRBJ1-2, with no clear D. The CDR3 runs 11 residues. Germline V gene data show CDR1 as GTSNPN and CDR2 as SVGIG (reference sequence). Trimming removed 8 bases from V and 2 bases from J, with 9 bases in between. The CDR3 DNA sequence: TGTGCCGGCGGGGAAAACTATGGCTACACCTTC. Translation gives CAGGENYGYTF. Full variable domain (rest looked up from reference TRBV30 and TRBJ1-2): SQTIHQWPATLVQPVGSPLSLECTVEGTSNPNLYWYRQAAGRGLQLLFYSVGIGQISSEVPQNLSASRPQDRQFILSSKKLLLSDSGFYLCAGGENYGYTFGSGTRLTVV.

This clone occurred once. The CDR3 coding sequence is TGTGCCAGCTCACCACCTGTCTCGGGAACCTACGAGCAGTACTTC. This encodes CASSPPVSGTYEQYF. The chain joins TRBV18 to TRBJ2-7, with D perhaps TRBD2 (5 bases). Germline CDR1 and CDR2: KGHSH and LQKENI. This CDR3 has 15 amino acids. V was shortened by 0 bases and J by 2 bases, with 11 bases between the two germline ends.

The chain carries TRBV6-5 and TRBJ2-5; TRBD2 is a possible D gene (6 bases). Germline V gene data show CDR1 as MNHEY and CDR2 as SVGAGI. This CDR3 is built from 15 residues. V dropped 7 bases and J dropped 4 bases, with 19 bases sitting between them. This CDR3 reads CASTLWTPAGETQYF. The DNA of the CDR3 is TGTGCCAGCACCCTGTGGACACCAGCGGGAGAGACCCAGTACTTC.

V usage is TRBV6-5 and J usage is TRBJ1-2; 10 bases match TRBD1. J lost 7 bases, V lost 10 bases, and 9 bases had no gene match. The CDR3 is made up of 13 amino acids. The germline V gene encodes CDR1 MNHEY and CDR2 SVGAGI. CDR3 nucleotides: TGTGCCACCCGACAGGGGGCGCTGCGTGGCTACACCTTC. Translation gives CATRQGALRGYTF.

The chain joins TRBV6-6 to TRBJ2-1; 7 nucleotides align to TRBD2. V was pared by 5 bases and J by 5 bases, with 15 bases of the junction left unmatched. The CDR3 totals 17 residues. Germline assignment: CDR1 MNHNY and CDR2 SVGAGI (reference sequence). In DNA form, the CDR3 reads TGTGCCAGCAGTCCTCCCGCTCCGGGACTACAGAACAATGAGCAGTTCTTC. Protein sequence: CASSPPAPGLQNNEQFF.

This chain links TRBV3-1 (or the pseudogene TRBV3-2) with TRBJ2-1, with D perhaps matching TRBD2 (5 bases). The CDR3 is 14 residues long. With 5 bases removed from V and 1 base from J, the gap between germline ends came to 9 bases. Germline CDR1 LGHDT, CDR2 YNNKEL (reference sequence). The CDR3 sequence: CASSSAASYNEQFF. The CDR3 DNA reads TGTGCCAGCAGCTCAGCGGCTTCCTACAATGAGCAGTTCTTC.

The chain couples TRBV7-9 to TRBJ2-7; 10 bases match TRBD1. The V gene end was trimmed by 5 bases and the J gene end by 7 bases; junction bases not matched to a gene: 11. CDR1 and CDR2 from the germline V gene are SEHNR and FQNEAQ (reference sequence). There are 15 residues in the CDR3. CDR3 sequence (DNA): TGTGCCAGCAGCCTAATGGGACAGGGGCTTTCGGAGCAGTACTTC. Amino acid sequence: CASSLMGQGLSEQYF.

The chain employs TRBV27 and TRBJ2-7; D may be TRBD1 or TRBD2 (5 bases each). The CDR3 consists of 14 residues. The V end lost 3 bases, the J end lost 2 bases, and 11 bases lay between the germline ends. Looked up from germline, CDR1 is MNHEY and CDR2 is SMNVEV (reference sequence). DNA for the CDR3: TGTGCCAGCAGTTTCAGGGACCCGGCCTACGAGCAGTACTTC. This gives the protein CASSFRDPAYEQYF.

This chain uses TRBV9 with TRBJ1-2; 8 bases fit TRBD1. The CDR3 length is 16 residues. J gave up 6 bases and V 0 bases, and 10 bases lay outside the gene matches. Germline assignment: CDR1 SGDLS and CDR2 YYNGEE. The chain's CDR3 is CASSVVGFGQGDGYTF. CDR3 DNA: TGTGCCAGCAGCGTAGTAGGTTTTGGACAGGGCGATGGCTACACCTTC.

This sequence joins TRBV6-6 and TRBJ1-5; possible D gene TRBD1, 5 bases. Germline-derived CDR1 and CDR2 are MNHNY and SVGAGI (reference sequence). The CDR3 is 16 amino acids. The V end was cut by 0 bases, the J end by 2 bases, with 11 bases between. The CDR3 region is CASSYSTGARNQPQHF. CDR3 DNA: TGTGCCAGCAGTTACTCTACTGGGGCACGCAATCAGCCCCAGCATTTT.

The chain uses TRBV27 and TRBJ1-2, with 7 bases identical to TRBD1. Germline-derived CDR1 and CDR2 are MNHEY and SMNVEV (reference sequence). V trimming: 3 bases; J trimming: 0 bases; junction bases outside the gene matches: 1. This CDR3 has 14 amino acids. The CDR3 loop reads CASSLGQPNYGYTF. The CDR3 nucleotides read TGTGCCAGCAGTTTGGGACAGCCTAACTATGGCTACACCTTC.

This sequence joins TRBV6-9 and TRBJ2-3; 10 bases agree with TRBD2. The V gene's germline CDR1 is MNHGY and CDR2 SVAAGI. The CDR3 is 16 residues long. V lost 6 bases to trimming and J lost 5 bases; unmatched junction nucleotides: 11. The CDR3 protein is CASRPPTLAGEDTQYF. Written as DNA, the CDR3 is TGTGCCAGCAGACCACCGACTCTAGCGGGAGAAGATACGCAGTATTTT.

V gene TRBV11-3 combines with J gene TRBJ1-4, with unresolved D. The CDR3 covers 12 residues. The V gene's germline CDR1 is SGHNT and CDR2 YENEEA. The ends were cut back, 3 bases at V and 8 bases at J, with 7 bases in the middle. The CDR3 nucleotides read TGTGCCAGCAGCTTTTATGGAGAAAAACTGTTTTTT. This translates into CASSFYGEKLFF.

The CDR3: CASSFVGAQETQYF. The DNA for the CDR3 is TGTGCCAGCAGTTTTGTGGGAGCCCAAGAGACCCAGTACTTC. The chain carries TRBV28 and TRBJ2-5; weak D call: TRBD2 (5 bases). The V gene lost 3 bases and the J gene lost 1 base, with 9 bases spanning the gap. CDR3 length: 14 residues. The germline gives CDR1 MDHEN, CDR2 SYDVKM. The entire variable domain, with the rest obtained from reference TRBV28 and TRBJ2-5, is as follows: DVKVTQSSRYLVKRTGEKVFLECVQDMDHENMFWYRQDPGLGLRLIYFSYDVKMKEKGDIPEGYSVSREKKERFSLILESASTNQTSMYLCASSFVGAQETQYFGPGTRLLVL.

The V call is TRBV5-1, the J call TRBJ1-1; the D gene is possibly TRBD1 (6 bases). The length of the CDR3 is 12 residues. Per germline, CDR1 SGHRS and CDR2 YFSETQ. The germline V and J ends were trimmed by 5 bases and 8 bases, with 13 bases remaining between them. The CDR3 loop reads CASRPDRHEAFF. The CDR3 DNA reads TGCGCCAGCAGACCTGACAGGCACGAAGCTTTCTTT.